The 16 T cell receptor beta chains listed next were all sequenced from one sample in a study of cytomegalovirus exposure and HLA in healthy donors. The PCR employed 60 Vbeta primers together with 13 Jbeta primers. Clones were read by immunoSEQ multiplex PCR, and TCRdb kept only the in-frame ones, dropping some. This sample has 90,000 to 120,000 clones, with approximately 76% found just once. Sequencing was performed on PBMCs. The receptors were gathered from a man aged 18 to 30 in good health and CMV-seronegative.

This clone appeared a few times. This chain uses TRBV6-1 with TRBJ1-1; 7 positions match TRBD1. CDR3 length: 14 residues. The J segment lost 1 base and the V segment lost 2 bases, leaving 1 base of the junction unmatched. The germline V gene encodes CDR1 MNHNS and CDR2 SASEGT. CDR3 coding DNA: TGTGCCAGCAGTGAAAGGGGGCCGAACACTGAAGCTTTCTTT. Protein product: CASSERGPNTEAFF.

The chain links TRBV9 to TRBJ2-2; 12 nucleotides align to TRBD1. V dropped 0 bases and J dropped 10; count of bases not matched to a gene: 4. CDR1 is SGDLS, CDR2 YYNGEE, per germline. There are 15 residues in the CDR3. The CDR3 sequence is CASSVGDRGHLELFF. In DNA form, the CDR3 reads TGTGCCAGCAGCGTAGGGGACAGGGGGCATTTGGAGCTGTTTTTT.

This clone was detected a few times. The sample has other DNA sequences that encode this CDR3 too. The V gene is TRBV6-4, the J gene TRBJ2-3, with 8 bases aligning to TRBD2. The CDR3 contains 16 residues. V shed 0 bases, J shed 3 bases, and the junction held 5 bases outside the gene matches. CDR1 is MRHNA, CDR2 SNTAGT, per germline. The CDR3 nucleotides read TGTGCCAGCAGTGACTCGGCGGGGGGTTCGACAGATACGCAGTATTTT. Encoded protein: CASSDSAGGSTDTQYF.

The chain is built from TRBV6-6 and TRBJ2-3; 15 nucleotides align to TRBD2. Germline lookup yields CDR1 MNHNY and CDR2 SVGAGI (reference sequence). The CDR3 has 16 residues. After removal of 5 bases from V and 5 bases from J, the junction contained 5 bases not matched to a gene. The CDR3 nucleotides read TGTGCCAGCAGTCGGACTAGCGGGGGGGCCGAAGATACGCAGTATTTT. It translates to CASSRTSGGAEDTQYF.

This rearrangement joins TRBV29-1 to TRBJ2-7; TRBD2 matches 7 bases. There are 15 residues in the CDR3. After removal of 0 bases from V and 2 bases from J, the junction contained 7 bases not matched to a gene. Germline assignment: CDR1 SQVTM and CDR2 ANQGSEA. In DNA, the CDR3 is TGCAGCGTTGAAGATCCTGCTAGCGGACCCTACGAGCAGTACTTC. This codes for CSVEDPASGPYEQYF.

The chain joins TRBV6-5 to TRBJ2-5; 7 nucleotides line up with TRBD2. V dropped 6 bases and J dropped 1; count of bases not matched to a gene: 2. CDR3 length equals 13 residues. Germline V gene lookup returns CDR1 MNHEY and CDR2 SVGAGI. This CDR3 reads CASRLASQETQYF. CDR3 DNA: TGTGCCAGCAGACTAGCGAGCCAAGAGACCCAGTACTTC.

In DNA, the CDR3 is TGTGCCAGCAGTTTTCCGGCTAGCGGGGTCTCCTACGAGCAGTACTTC. This sequence encodes CASSFPASGVSYEQYF. V usage is TRBV28 and J usage is TRBJ2-7; 9 bases are a match to TRBD2. V lost 3 bases, J lost 0 bases, and 6 bases stayed unmatched. The CDR3 loop spans 16 amino acids. Germline values: CDR1 MDHEN, CDR2 SYDVKM.

This rearrangement joins TRBV7-6 to TRBJ2-5, with D uncertain. V lost 5 bases, J lost 5 bases, and 21 bases lay in between. The CDR3 runs to 16 residues. Germline-derived CDR1 and CDR2 are SGHVS and FNYEAQ. The CDR3 sequence is CASSAYSPPSLETQYF. The CDR3 DNA follows: TGTGCCAGCAGCGCTTACTCCCCCCCGAGTTTGGAGACCCAGTACTTC.

This clone occurred a few times. The genes are TRBV9 and TRBJ2-3; D possibly corresponds to TRBD1 (5 bases). The CDR3 extends over 15 amino acids. The germline V gene has CDR1 SGDLS and CDR2 YYNGEE. V was shortened by 3 bases and J by 0 bases, with 11 bases between the two germline ends. The CDR3 DNA reads TGTGCCAGCAGCGCGCTCGACAGTAGCACAGATACGCAGTATTTT. Its translation: CASSALDSSTDTQYF.

The CDR3 sequence is CASSSITGANVLTF. The CDR3 coding sequence is TGTGCCAGCAGTTCCATCACTGGGGCCAACGTCCTGACTTTC. The rearrangement joins TRBV6-5 to TRBJ2-6; D is undetermined. The germline gives CDR1 MNHEY, CDR2 SVGAGI. This CDR3 is 14 amino acids long. The V end lost 4 bases, the J end lost 2 bases, and 6 bases lay between the germline ends.

This rearrangement joins TRBV7-8 to TRBJ2-5, with D possibly TRBD2 on 7 matching bases. This CDR3 comprises 14 residues. Germline CDR1 reads SGHVS; CDR2 reads FQNEAQ. Trimming removed 5 bases at V and 1 base at J, with 11 bases between. The CDR3 DNA is TGTGCCAGCAGCGAGCGGGACACCCAAGAGACCCAGTACTTC. Its translation is CASSERDTQETQYF.

The rearrangement links TRBV5-6 to TRBJ2-1, with 9 bases identical to TRBD1. The V and J ends lost 4 bases and 8 bases, in that order; junction bases with no gene match: 10. The CDR3 contains 15 residues. Looked up from germline, CDR1 is SGHDT and CDR2 is YYEEEE. CDR3 DNA sequence: TGTGCCAGCAGCCCCGGGACAGGGAGGCTAGATGAGCAGTTCTTC. This encodes CASSPGTGRLDEQFF. Full variable domain (outside the CDR3, taken from reference TRBV5-6 and TRBJ2-1): DAGVTQSPTHLIKTRGQQVTLRCSPKSGHDTVSWYQQALGQGPQFIFQYYEEEERQRGNFPDRFSGHQFPNYSSELNVNALLLGDSALYLCASSPGTGRLDEQFFGPGTRLTVL.

V is TRBV5-1 and J is TRBJ2-1, with D perhaps TRBD2 (6 bases). V lost 2 bases to trimming and J lost 8 bases, with 14 bases between them. The CDR3 runs to 14 residues. CDR1 and CDR2 (germline): SGHRS, YFSETQ. This CDR3 is CASSFGGLGYEQFF. CDR3 coding DNA: TGCGCCAGCAGCTTCGGGGGTCTGGGGTATGAGCAGTTCTTC.

The chain employs TRBV5-1 and TRBJ1-3, with D hard to call. The germline V gene encodes CDR1 SGHRS and CDR2 YFSETQ. This CDR3 contains 14 residues. V shed 4 bases and J shed 2 bases, with 10 bases lying between them. CDR3 sequence reads: CASSPELTGNTIYF. As DNA, the CDR3 is TGCGCCAGCAGCCCGGAGCTGACTGGAAACACCATATATTTT.

V and J are TRBV6-5 and TRBJ2-3; 8 nucleotides agree with TRBD1. The CDR3 totals 15 residues. Germline values: CDR1 MNHEY, CDR2 SVGAGI. V gave up 2 bases and J gave up 3 bases; unmatched junction bases: 4. The CDR3 nucleotides read TGTGCCAGCAGTTACACAGGACAGGGAACAGATACGCAGTATTTT. This sequence encodes CASSYTGQGTDTQYF.

Only one count was recorded for this clone. The rearrangement uses TRBV11-3 and TRBJ2-1, with a possible D match to TRBD2 (6 bases). The V and J ends lost 5 bases and 9 bases respectively, with 14 bases between them. This CDR3 comprises 13 residues. Per germline, CDR1 SGHNT and CDR2 YENEEA. CDR3 sequence reads: CASSPEGRGEQFF. In nucleotides, the CDR3 is TGTGCCAGCAGCCCGGAGGGGAGAGGTGAGCAGTTCTTC.